Listed here are 17 T cell receptor beta chains from one sample, sequenced in a study of brain T cells in children with intractable seizures. Time point specified: blood from clinic visit 5 months post-surgery; TSC patient then seizure free. Clones were sequenced by immunoSEQ multiplex PCR, and TCRdb holds only the in-frame ones, with some missing. This repertoire shows about 350,000 clones, over 85% found once; its top ten account for 5% to 7%. The material was peripheral blood, obtained more than 4 months after surgery. The source of these receptors is a boy under two years old with tuberous sclerosis and intractable seizures.

The chain is built from TRBV19 and TRBJ2-1; no clear D. Germline values: CDR1 LNHDA, CDR2 SQIVND (reference sequence). With 4 bases removed from V and 10 bases from J, the gap between germline ends came to 23 bases. The CDR3 loop spans 16 amino acids. The CDR3 loop reads CASSSAHRRTDREQFF. Here the CDR3 DNA reads TGTGCCAGTAGTAGCGCTCACAGAAGAACGGATCGGGAGCAGTTCTTC.

V usage is TRBV5-1 and J usage is TRBJ2-5; TRBD2 might be the D (6 bases). Germline V gene lookup returns CDR1 SGHRS and CDR2 YFSETQ. This CDR3 is 18 amino acids long. V was shortened by 4 bases and J by 0 bases, with 22 bases between the two germline ends. For the CDR3, the DNA is TGCGCCAGCAGCCCGAGACCGAAAGCGGGTGTGTACCAAGAGACCCAGTACTTC. It translates to CASSPRPKAGVYQETQYF.

The chain couples TRBV6-2 or TRBV6-3 to TRBJ2-7; possibly TRBD1 or TRBD2 for D (5 bases each). V gave up 2 bases and J gave up 2 bases, with 22 bases separating them. In germline, CDR1 is MNHEY, CDR2 SVGEGT. The CDR3 totals 18 residues. The CDR3: CASSYPPGGADFTYEQYF. In DNA, the CDR3 is TGTGCCAGCAGTTACCCGCCTGGGGGTGCTGACTTTACCTACGAGCAGTACTTC.

V usage is TRBV20-1 and J usage is TRBJ1-2; D unclear. The CDR3 consists of 11 residues. Looked up from germline, CDR1 is DFQATT and CDR2 is SNEGSKA (reference sequence). V was trimmed by 5 bases and J by 2 bases, leaving 6 bases between them. The CDR3 nucleotides are TGCAGTGCTCGGTTAAACTATGGCTACACCTTC. It yields the protein CSARLNYGYTF.

The DNA of the CDR3 is TGTGCCAGCAGCCAATCCGCAGTTGACACCGGGGAGCTGTTTTTT. Translated, it gives CASSQSAVDTGELFF. The chain has TRBV3-1 (or the pseudogene TRBV3-2) and TRBJ2-2; D is ambiguous. Germline V gene lookup returns CDR1 LGHDT and CDR2 YNNKEL (reference sequence). This CDR3 contains 15 residues. V was shortened by 2 bases and J by 3 bases, with 10 bases between the two germline ends.

The V call is TRBV11-3, the J call TRBJ2-2; D perhaps matches TRBD2 (5 bases). The germline V gene has CDR1 SGHNT and CDR2 YENEEA. CDR3 length: 15 residues. V was cut by 6 bases and J by 4 bases, with 15 bases left in between. CDR3 sequence reads: CASSPDSRGTGELFF. CDR3 coding DNA: TGTGCCAGCAGTCCAGACTCCCGGGGCACCGGGGAGCTGTTTTTT.

This clone occurred a few times. The J gene is TRBJ1-1, the V gene TRBV18; no clear D. Germline CDR1 and CDR2: KGHSH and LQKENI. Trimming left V 2 bases short and J 1 base short, with 5 bases between. CDR3 length: 13 amino acids. The CDR3 here is CASSPAGNTEAFF. The CDR3, as DNA: TGTGCCAGCTCACCAGCGGGGAACACTGAAGCTTTCTTT.

The chain carries TRBV18 and TRBJ2-7; D is perhaps TRBD1 or TRBD2 (5 bases each). CDR1 is KGHSH and CDR2 is LQKENI in the germline V gene. Between the trimmed V and J ends, which lost 8 bases and 0 bases, there was a span of 8 bases. This CDR3 is built from 12 residues. CDR3 DNA: TGTGCCAGCGCGAGGGGCTCCTACGAGCAGTACTTC. It yields the protein CASARGSYEQYF.

This sequence joins TRBV7-9 and TRBJ1-2, with D possibly being TRBD1 (6 bases). Germline V gene lookup returns CDR1 SEHNR and CDR2 FQNEAQ (reference sequence). The V and J ends lost 6 bases and 8 bases respectively, with 19 bases between them. The CDR3 runs 14 residues. The CDR3 DNA reads TGTGCCAGCAGACTCTCATCAGGGGCCGGAGGCTACACCTTC. It yields the protein CASRLSSGAGGYTF.

V usage is TRBV5-6 and J usage is TRBJ1-1, with D perhaps TRBD1 (5 bases). Germline V gene sequence: CDR1 SGHDT, CDR2 YYEEEE. CDR3 length: 12 residues. Trimming removed 2 bases from V and 7 bases from J, with 9 bases in between. The DNA for the CDR3 is TGTGCCAGCAGCTTCGCAGGGATTGAAGCTTTCTTT. This sequence encodes CASSFAGIEAFF.

As for this clone: The junction shows a germline mismatch at one end, possibly a read error. The sample contains more than one DNA sequence encoding this CDR3. The chain has TRBV7-7 and TRBJ2-2, with D perhaps matching TRBD1 or TRBD2 (5 bases each). The CDR3 spans 14 residues. The germline V gene has CDR1 SSHAT and CDR2 FNYEAQ (reference sequence). The CDR3 DNA reads as TGTGCTAGCAGCTTAGGGACCAACACCGGGGAGCTGTTTTTT. Amino acids: CASSLGTNTGELFF.

DNA for the CDR3: TGTGCCAGCAGCTTATCGAATGAAAAACTGTTTTTT. Translation: CASSLSNEKLFF. The rearrangement uses TRBV5-6 and TRBJ1-4, with D hard to call. The CDR3 sequence is 12 residues long. Germline CDR1 SGHDT, CDR2 YYEEEE. V dropped 2 bases and J dropped 5 bases, with 4 bases sitting between them.

This clone was recorded once. The chain links TRBV27 to TRBJ2-5, with D possibly being TRBD2 (6 bases). V was cut by 2 bases and J by 4 bases, with 11 bases left in between. Germline lookup yields CDR1 MNHEY and CDR2 SMNVEV (reference sequence). CDR3 length: 14 residues. CDR3 DNA: TGTGCCAGCAGTTTAGGAGTGGGGGGAGAGACCCAGTACTTC. Residues: CASSLGVGGETQYF.

This chain joins TRBV9 and TRBJ2-5; D is perhaps TRBD2 (5 bases). CDR3 length equals 14 residues. V was clipped by 0 bases and J by 4 bases, with 10 bases between them. Germline CDR1 is SGDLS and CDR2 is YYNGEE. The DNA of the CDR3 is TGTGCCAGCAGCGTAGCGGCTAGCCGAGAGACCCAGTACTTC. Its translation is CASSVAASRETQYF.

The rearrangement uses TRBV10-2 and TRBJ2-5, with D maybe TRBD2 (5 bases). Germline CDR1 WSHSY, CDR2 SAAADI. Deletions cut 8 bases from V and 5 bases from J, with 18 bases between. The CDR3 has 14 residues. As DNA, the CDR3 is TGCGCCAGCGGAGGTCCGGGCCAGCGCGAGACCCAGTACTTC. Its translation is CASGGPGQRETQYF.

This chain uses TRBV3-1 (or the pseudogene TRBV3-2) with TRBJ1-3; D unresolved. Per the germline V gene, CDR1 is LGHDT and CDR2 is YNNKEL (reference sequence). The CDR3 consists of 15 residues. Trimming removed 1 base from V and 5 bases from J, with 12 bases in between. CDR3 sequence reads: CASSQVRLERNTIYF. The CDR3 nucleotides read TGTGCCAGCAGCCAAGTAAGGTTGGAACGAAACACCATATATTTT.

The chain employs TRBV7-3 and TRBJ1-4; TRBD1 is a possible D gene (5 bases). Trimming stripped 0 bases from V and 3 bases from J, with 8 bases between. Germline V gene data show CDR1 as SGHTA and CDR2 as FQGTGA. The CDR3 loop spans 15 amino acids. The CDR3 bases are TGTGCCAGCAGCTTAACGGGGCGGGCTAATGAAAAACTGTTTTTT. Protein sequence: CASSLTGRANEKLFF. Drawing the rest from reference TRBV7-3 and TRBJ1-4, the complete variable domain is GAGVSQTPSNKVTEKGKYVELRCDPISGHTALYWYRQSLGQGPEFLIYFQGTGAADDSGLPNDRFFAVRPEGSVSTLKIQRTERGDSAVYLCASSLTGRANEKLFFGSGTQLSVL.